The rows below give T cell receptor beta chains drawn from one sample of a study of blood T cell repertoires in COVID-19. The method was immunoSEQ multiplex PCR; TCRdb's version includes in-frame clones alone and lacks a portion of them. Among around 140,000 clones, approximately 84% were seen once, and the ten largest hold 1.4% to 1.5%. Material for sequencing was peripheral blood. The receptor source for this set is a man aged 55 to 70 with acute or convalescent COVID-19. CDR3s include the opening cysteine and the closing phenylalanine or tryptophan. A D gene is named only where the DNA matches it firmly. Some rows mark clone size as missing; the rest say once, few, many or name a class of expanded clone.

d_call clone_size j_call v_call cdr3_aa cdr3_nt
. . TRBJ2-5 TRBV11-2 CASSLVGLLETQYF TGTGCCAGCAGCTTAGTTGGCCTGCTGGAGACCCAGTACTTC
. few TRBJ1-5 TRBV3-1/TRBV3-2 CASSQDAHLSQPQHF TGTGCCAGCAGCCAAGACGCACACCTCAGTCAGCCCCAGCATTTT
. . TRBJ1-6 TRBV23-1 CASSQSAREGSNSPLHF TGCGCCAGCAGTCAATCGGCCAGGGAGGGTAGTAATTCACCCCTCCACTTT
TRBD1 . TRBJ1-6 TRBV23-1 CASRGGRYNSPLHF TGCGCCAGCAGAGGGGGCAGGTATAATTCACCCCTCCACTTT
. . TRBJ2-2 TRBV15 CATSRDLITGELFF TGTGCCACCAGCAGAGATCTTATCACCGGGGAGCTGTTTTTT
. . TRBJ2-3 TRBV30 CAWSKTGSGTDTQYF TGTGCCTGGAGTAAAACAGGGAGTGGGACAGATACGCAGTATTTT
TRBD2 . TRBJ2-7 TRBV19 CASMIAGGSEQYF TGTGCCAGTATGATAGCGGGAGGGTCCGAGCAGTACTTC
. . TRBJ1-2 TRBV5-6 CASSIRSNYGYTF TGTGCCAGCAGCATTCGCAGTAACTATGGCTACACCTTC
. once TRBJ2-2 TRBV7-9 CASSIVRGGTGELFF TGTGCCAGCAGCATTGTCAGGGGTGGCACCGGGGAGCTGTTTTTT
. . TRBJ2-2 TRBV6-5 CASRPEYTGELFF TGTGCCAGCAGGCCCGAGTACACCGGGGAGCTGTTTTTT
TRBD2 . TRBJ2-5 TRBV5-1 CASTLAGVPQETQYF TGCGCCAGCACTCTAGCGGGGGTCCCCCAAGAGACCCAGTACTTC
TRBD1 once TRBJ1-4 TRBV5-1 CASSLGQGEEKLFF TGCGCCAGCAGCTTGGGACAGGGCGAAGAAAAACTGTTTTTT
. . TRBJ2-5 TRBV29-1 CSVESETQYF TGCAGCGTTGAATCTGAGACCCAGTACTTC
. once TRBJ2-7 TRBV5-4 CASSLGPTYEQYF TGTGCCAGCAGCTTGGGGCCAACCTACGAGCAGTACTTC
TRBD2 . TRBJ2-1 TRBV5-1 CASSLAGGSWEQFF TGCGCCAGCAGCTTAGCGGGAGGGAGTTGGGAGCAGTTCTTC
. . TRBJ1-5 TRBV7-8 CASSPQGYNQPQHF TGTGCCAGCAGCCCGCAGGGTTACAATCAGCCCCAGCATTTT